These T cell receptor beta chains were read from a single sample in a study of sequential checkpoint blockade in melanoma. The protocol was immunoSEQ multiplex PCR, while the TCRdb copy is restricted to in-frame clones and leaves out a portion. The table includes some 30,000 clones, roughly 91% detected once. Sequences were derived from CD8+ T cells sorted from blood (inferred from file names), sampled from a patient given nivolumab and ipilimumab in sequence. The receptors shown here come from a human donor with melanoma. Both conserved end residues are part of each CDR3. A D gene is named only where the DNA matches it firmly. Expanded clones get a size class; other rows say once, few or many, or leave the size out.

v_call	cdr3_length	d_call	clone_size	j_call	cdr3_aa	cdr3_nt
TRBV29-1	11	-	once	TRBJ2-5	CSTTGRETQYF	TGCAGCACCACAGGGCGGGAGACCCAGTACTTC
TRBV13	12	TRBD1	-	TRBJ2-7	CASRKGADEQYF	TGTGCCAGCAGGAAGGGGGCCGACGAGCAGTACTTC
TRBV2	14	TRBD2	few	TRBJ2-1	CASSEASGRNEQFF	TGTGCCAGCAGTGAGGCTAGCGGGAGAAATGAGCAGTTCTTC
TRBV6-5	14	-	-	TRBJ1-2	CASSYSSGIRSYTF	TGTGCCAGCAGTTACTCATCCGGGATTAGGAGCTACACCTTC
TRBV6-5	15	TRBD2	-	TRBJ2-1	CASSYSGLAGDEQFF	TGTGCCAGCAGTTACTCGGGGCTAGCGGGAGATGAGCAGTTCTTC
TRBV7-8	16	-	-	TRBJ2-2	CASSSPVRVNTGELFF	TGTGCCAGCAGCTCCCCTGTCAGGGTGAACACCGGGGAGCTGTTTTTT
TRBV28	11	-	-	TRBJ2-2	CATFDTGELFF	TGTGCCACCTTCGACACCGGGGAGCTGTTTTTT
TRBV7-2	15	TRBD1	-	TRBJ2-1	CASSLAGQGPREQFF	TGTGCCAGCAGCTTAGCGGGACAGGGCCCCCGGGAGCAGTTCTTC
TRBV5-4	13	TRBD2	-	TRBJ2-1	CASTAGDYNEQFF	TGTGCCAGCACAGCGGGAGACTACAATGAGCAGTTCTTC
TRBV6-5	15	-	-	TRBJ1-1	CASSWTSTGNTEAFF	TGTGCCAGCAGTTGGACATCCACCGGGAACACTGAAGCTTTCTTT
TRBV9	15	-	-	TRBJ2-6	CASSPGVTGANVLTF	TGTGCCAGCAGCCCAGGGGTTACTGGGGCCAACGTCCTGACTTTC
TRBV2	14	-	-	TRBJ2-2	CASSGWRDTGELFF	TGTGCCAGCAGTGGATGGCGGGATACCGGGGAGCTGTTTTTT
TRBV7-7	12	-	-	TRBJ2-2	CASSPNAEELFF	TGTGCTAGCAGCCCGAACGCGGAGGAGCTGTTTTTT
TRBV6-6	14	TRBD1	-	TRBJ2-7	CASSFTGGTYEQYF	TGTGCCAGCAGTTTTACAGGGGGGACCTACGAGCAGTACTTC
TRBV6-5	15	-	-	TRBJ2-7	CASSFHGQRPDEQYF	TGTGCCAGCAGTTTTCACGGACAGCGACCTGACGAGCAGTACTTC
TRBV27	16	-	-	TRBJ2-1	CASSYTGSSSYNEQFF	TGTGCCAGCAGTTATACAGGATCTAGCTCCTACAATGAGCAGTTCTTC
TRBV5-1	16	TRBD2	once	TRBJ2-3	CASSHGPGLATDTQYF	TGCGCCAGCAGCCACGGACCGGGACTAGCGACCGATACGCAGTATTTT
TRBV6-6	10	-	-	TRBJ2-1	CASSYNEQFF	TGTGCCAGCAGCTATAATGAGCAGTTCTTC
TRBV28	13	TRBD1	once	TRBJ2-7	CASRTGVSYEQYF	TGTGCCAGCAGGACAGGGGTATCCTACGAGCAGTACTTC
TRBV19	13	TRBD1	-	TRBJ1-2	CASSPGGNYGYTF	TGTGCCAGTAGTCCAGGGGGTAACTATGGCTACACCTTC
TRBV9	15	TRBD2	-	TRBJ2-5	CASSVDGGGQETQYF	TGTGCCAGCAGCGTAGATGGGGGGGGGCAAGAGACCCAGTACTTC
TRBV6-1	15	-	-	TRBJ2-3	CASRLTGSSTDTQYF	TGTGCCAGCAGACTGACAGGTTCTAGCACAGATACGCAGTATTTT
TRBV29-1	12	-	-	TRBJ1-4	CSVEGPRGGLFF	TGCAGCGTTGAAGGCCCCCGGGGGGGGCTGTTTTTT
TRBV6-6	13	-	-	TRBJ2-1	CASSYDQFLEQFF	TGTGCCAGCAGTTACGATCAGTTCTTGGAGCAGTTCTTC
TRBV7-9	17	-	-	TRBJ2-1	CASSLESGQTIYNEQFF	TGTGCCAGCAGCTTAGAGAGTGGGCAGACTATTTACAATGAGCAGTTCTTC
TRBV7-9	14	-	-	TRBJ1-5	CASSPGGPNQPQHF	TGTGCCAGCAGCCCGGGAGGGCCCAATCAGCCCCAGCATTTT
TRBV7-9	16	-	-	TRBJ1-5	CASSSNTGGSNQPQHF	TGTGCCAGCAGCTCTAACACAGGCGGTAGCAATCAGCCCCAGCATTTT
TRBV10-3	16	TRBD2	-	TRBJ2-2	CAISDRAGGPAGELFF	TGTGCCATCAGTGATCGAGCGGGGGGTCCAGCCGGGGAGCTGTTTTTT
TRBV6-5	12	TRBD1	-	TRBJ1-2	CASRLTGIGYTF	TGTGCCAGCAGGCTGACAGGGATCGGCTACACCTTC
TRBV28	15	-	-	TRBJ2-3	CASTEGGSDTDTQYF	TGTGCCAGCACCGAAGGTGGTAGCGACACAGATACGCAGTATTTT
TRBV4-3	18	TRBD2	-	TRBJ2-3	CASSQAGNSGGAADTQYF	TGCGCCAGCAGCCAAGCAGGAAACAGCGGGGGGGCCGCAGATACGCAGTATTTT
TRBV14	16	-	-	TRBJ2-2	CASSQVDGHPTGELFF	TGTGCCAGCAGCCAAGTGGACGGACACCCCACCGGGGAGCTGTTTTTT
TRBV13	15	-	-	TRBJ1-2	CASSTRTGNNYGYTF	TGTGCCAGCAGCACCCGGACGGGAAATAACTATGGCTACACCTTC
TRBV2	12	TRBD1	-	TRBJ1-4	CARGQLKEKLFF	TGTGCCAGGGGACAGTTGAAGGAAAAACTGTTTTTT
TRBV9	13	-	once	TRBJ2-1	CASSVASRNEQFF	TGTGCCAGCAGCGTAGCATCGAGAAATGAGCAGTTCTTC
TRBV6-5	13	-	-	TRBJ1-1	CASSYSNGLEAFF	TGTGCCAGCAGTTACTCGAACGGGTTGGAGGCTTTCTTT
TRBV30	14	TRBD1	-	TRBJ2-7	CAWSYWGQGYEQYF	TGTGCCTGGAGCTATTGGGGACAGGGCTACGAGCAGTACTTC
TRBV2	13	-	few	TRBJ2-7	CASTRADGYEQYF	TGTGCCAGCACCAGAGCGGACGGCTACGAGCAGTACTTC
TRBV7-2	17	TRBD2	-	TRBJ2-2	CASSRLAGGPVTGELFF	TGTGCCAGCAGCAGACTAGCGGGGGGGCCGGTTACCGGGGAGCTGTTTTTT
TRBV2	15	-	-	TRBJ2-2	CASQGSGRNTGELFF	TGTGCCAGCCAAGGGAGCGGACGGAACACCGGGGAGCTGTTTTTT
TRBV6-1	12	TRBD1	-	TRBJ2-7	CASRTGTYEQYF	TGTGCCAGCCGGACAGGGACCTACGAGCAGTACTTC
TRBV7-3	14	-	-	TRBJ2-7	CASSPTPAGYEQYF	TGTGCCAGCAGCCCTACTCCAGCGGGCTACGAGCAGTACTTC
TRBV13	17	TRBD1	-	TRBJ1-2	CASSSSRDREDNYGYTF	TGTGCCAGCAGCTCGTCCCGGGACAGGGAGGATAACTATGGCTACACCTTC
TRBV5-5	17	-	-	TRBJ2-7	CASSQGWEFCLSHEQYF	TGCGCCAGCAGCCAAGGTTGGGAGTTCTGCCTTTCCCACGAGCAGTACTTC
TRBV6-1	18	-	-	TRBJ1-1	CASREGPTGIGRLAEAFF	TGTGCCAGCAGGGAAGGCCCCACAGGGATTGGTAGGTTGGCTGAAGCTTTCTTT